These 18 T cell receptor beta chains originate from one sample sequenced in a study of cytomegalovirus exposure and HLA in healthy donors. The PCR made use of 60 Vbeta and 13 Jbeta primers. The assay was immunoSEQ multiplex PCR, and TCRdb's table has in-frame clones only and misses some. Of roughly 220,000 clones listed, just under 70% were seen once; the top ten hold around 2.6%. The material sequenced was PBMCs. The receptors were sampled from a middle-aged man in good health and CMV-seropositive.

V gene TRBV6-1 combines with J gene TRBJ1-2, with 8 bases identical to TRBD1. Germline V lookup: CDR1 MNHNS, CDR2 SASEGT. This CDR3 is 14 amino acids long. Germline trimming cut 7 bases from V and 3 bases from J; bases unmatched to any gene: 7. The CDR3 protein is CASKDRGVDYGYTF. CDR3 coding DNA: TGTGCCAGCAAAGACAGGGGTGTGGACTATGGCTACACCTTC.

The chain employs TRBV5-1 and TRBJ2-2; D possibly corresponds to TRBD1 (6 bases). Germline CDR1 is SGHRS and CDR2 is YFSETQ. The CDR3 length is 16 residues. The V end lost 3 bases, the J end lost 5 bases, and 17 bases lay between the germline ends. The CDR3 region has the DNA TGCGCCAGCAGCTCGGCAGTGGGGGCGAGGACCGGGGAGCTGTTTTTT. The encoded protein is CASSSAVGARTGELFF.

The rearrangement links TRBV7-2 to TRBJ1-5, with 8 bases matching TRBD1. The CDR3 totals 15 residues. Trimming cost V 1 base and J 6 bases; bases outside gene matches: 5. From germline, CDR1 is SGHTA and CDR2 FQGNSA. CDR3 coding DNA: TGTGCCAGCAGCTTAGAAACAGGGGGAGCTCAGCCCCAGCATTTT. This codes for CASSLETGGAQPQHF.

This clone was observed a handful of times. This chain connects TRBV6-4 to TRBJ1-1; 8 nucleotides agree with TRBD1. J lost 2 bases, V lost 5 bases, and 4 bases had no gene match. CDR3 length: 14 amino acids. The germline CDR1 and CDR2 sequences are MRHNA and SNTAGT. CDR3 amino acids: CASSPGQGNTEAFF. As DNA, the CDR3 is TGTGCCAGCAGTCCCGGACAGGGCAACACTGAAGCTTTCTTT.

The chain is built from TRBV7-3 and TRBJ2-2, with TRBD1 matching over 8 bases. Trimming cost V 5 bases and J 4 bases; bases outside gene matches: 12. CDR1 is SGHTA, CDR2 FQGTGA, per germline. This CDR3 has 17 residues. The CDR3 region has the DNA TGTGCCAGCAGCCAACACCCAGGGGGCCAGCGCACCGGGGAGCTGTTTTTT. It translates to CASSQHPGGQRTGELFF.

The genes are TRBV10-3 and TRBJ2-2; no firm D call. The CDR3 sequence is 13 residues long. V was cut by 7 bases and J by 7 bases, with 13 bases left in between. Germline V gene data show CDR1 as ENHRY and CDR2 as SYGVKD. The CDR3 is CAITPLTDGELFF. The CDR3 coding sequence is TGTGCCATCACCCCCCTGACTGACGGGGAGCTGTTTTTT.

The V call is TRBV6-6, the J call TRBJ1-4; 7 positions agree with TRBD1. Germline CDR1 reads MNHNY; CDR2 reads SVGAGI (reference sequence). The CDR3 spans 16 residues. J gave up 7 bases and V 1 base, and 9 bases lay outside the gene matches. In DNA form, the CDR3 reads TGTGCCAGCAGTTACTATAAAGGGGGCCGGGGTGAAAAACTGTTTTTT. Its translation is CASSYYKGGRGEKLFF.

The chain employs TRBV7-9 and TRBJ2-7; D remains unclear. Trimming left V 4 bases short and J 1 base short, with 8 bases between. This CDR3 region has 13 residues. Germline V gene sequence: CDR1 SEHNR, CDR2 FQNEAQ (reference sequence). The CDR3 bases are TGTGCCAGCAGCTCCACAGAGTCCTACGAGCAGTACTTC. The encoded protein is CASSSTESYEQYF.

The CDR3 bases are TGTGCCACACTACCGGGACTATCTTACAATGAGCAGTTCTTC. Translated, it gives CATLPGLSYNEQFF. The genes are TRBV6-1 and TRBJ2-1; 7 nucleotides match TRBD2. The CDR3 runs 14 residues. The V gene's germline CDR1 is MNHNS and CDR2 SASEGT. The V gene end was trimmed by 10 bases and the J gene end by 4 bases; junction bases not matched to a gene: 10.

This chain joins TRBV7-2 and TRBJ1-6, with 9 positions matching TRBD1. CDR3 length equals 15 residues. The junction had 9 bases not matched to a gene; V was cut back by 5 bases and J by 10 bases. Looked up from germline, CDR1 is SGHTA and CDR2 is FQGNSA. CDR3 region: CASSVGTGKGSPLHF. CDR3 nucleotides: TGTGCCAGCAGCGTCGGGACAGGGAAGGGGTCACCCCTCCACTTT.

This chain uses TRBV7-9 with TRBJ2-3, with 13 bases identical to TRBD2. The CDR3 is 18 residues long. The V segment lost 5 bases and the J segment 2 bases; nucleotides outside the gene matches: 10. The germline V gene has CDR1 SEHNR and CDR2 FQNEAQ (reference sequence). The CDR3 region is CASSTQQTSGGSTDTQYF. CDR3 DNA sequence: TGTGCCAGCAGCACTCAACAGACTAGCGGGGGGTCCACAGATACGCAGTATTTT.

This clone was counted between two and nine times. This chain links TRBV11-1 with TRBJ2-3; maybe TRBD1 (5 bases). There are 14 residues in the CDR3. V was clipped by 0 bases and J by 2 bases, with 6 bases between them. CDR1 is SGHAT and CDR2 is FQDESV in the germline V gene (reference sequence). This chain's CDR3 is CASSLAGATDTQYF. The DNA for the CDR3 is TGTGCCAGCAGCTTAGCTGGGGCCACAGATACGCAGTATTTT.

This clone has just one count. This chain connects TRBV5-1 to TRBJ2-2, with TRBD1 matching 7 bases. CDR3 length: 15 amino acids. After removal of 4 bases from V and 3 bases from J, the junction contained 6 bases not matched to a gene. CDR1 and CDR2 from the germline V gene are SGHRS and YFSETQ. CDR3 sequence (DNA): TGCGCCAGCAGCGCGGCACAGGGGTACACCGGGGAGCTGTTTTTT. Its protein is CASSAAQGYTGELFF. Full variable domain (remainder filled in from reference TRBV5-1 and TRBJ2-2): KAGVTQTPRYLIKTRGQQVTLSCSPISGHRSVSWYQQTPGQGLQFLFEYFSETQRNKGNFPGRFSGRQFSNSRSEMNVSTLELGDSALYLCASSAAQGYTGELFFGEGSRLTVL.

This chain joins TRBV2 and TRBJ2-1; D is possibly TRBD1 (5 bases). This CDR3 contains 17 residues. Deletions cut 4 bases from V and 0 bases from J, with 16 bases between. Germline CDR1 SNHLY, CDR2 FYNNEI. The CDR3 is CASSAIGAVSSYNEQFF. The CDR3, as DNA: TGTGCCAGCAGTGCCATTGGGGCGGTAAGCTCCTACAATGAGCAGTTCTTC. The full variable domain, its missing parts supplied by reference TRBV2 and TRBJ2-1, is EPEVTQTPSHQVTQMGQEVILRCVPISNHLYFYWYRQILGQKVEFLVSFYNNEISEKSEIFDDQFSVERPDGSNFTLKIRSTKLEDSAMYFCASSAIGAVSSYNEQFFGPGTRLTVL.

V is TRBV2 and J is TRBJ2-3; 12 bases line up with TRBD2. Germline CDR1 and CDR2: SNHLY and FYNNEI. The CDR3 covers 15 residues. V lost 4 bases, J lost 8 bases, and 7 bases stayed unmatched. The CDR3 is CASSGLAGGSGTQYF. The DNA of the CDR3 is TGTGCCAGCAGTGGGCTAGCGGGGGGGTCGGGTACGCAGTATTTT.

J is TRBJ2-2 and V is TRBV5-7, with D perhaps TRBD1 (6 bases). TRBV5-7 qualifies as an ORF whose function is uncertain. The V end lost 4 bases, the J end lost 1 base, and 14 bases lay between the germline ends. The CDR3 covers 16 residues. The CDR3 region is CASSRRQVGNTGELFF. CDR3 nucleotide sequence: TGTGCCAGCAGCAGACGACAGGTCGGGAACACCGGGGAGCTGTTTTTT.

The rearrangement joins TRBV7-6 to TRBJ2-7; TRBD2 aligns across 10 bases. Germline-derived CDR1 and CDR2 are SGHVS and FNYEAQ. The trim removed 2 bases at V and 6 bases at J, leaving 4 bases unmatched. This CDR3 is 14 amino acids long. CDR3 in amino acids: CASSLSSGGCEQYF. CDR3 bases: TGTGCCAGCAGCTTATCTAGCGGGGGCTGCGAGCAGTACTTC.

The genes are TRBV6-4 and TRBJ2-1, with 11 bases fitting TRBD2. The CDR3 is 16 amino acids. The J segment lost 7 bases and the V segment lost 0 bases, leaving 5 bases of the junction unmatched. Germline CDR1 MRHNA, CDR2 SNTAGT. The CDR3 sequence: CASSDSFASGGNEQFF. The CDR3 nucleotides are TGTGCCAGCAGTGACTCGTTCGCTAGCGGGGGGAATGAGCAGTTCTTC.